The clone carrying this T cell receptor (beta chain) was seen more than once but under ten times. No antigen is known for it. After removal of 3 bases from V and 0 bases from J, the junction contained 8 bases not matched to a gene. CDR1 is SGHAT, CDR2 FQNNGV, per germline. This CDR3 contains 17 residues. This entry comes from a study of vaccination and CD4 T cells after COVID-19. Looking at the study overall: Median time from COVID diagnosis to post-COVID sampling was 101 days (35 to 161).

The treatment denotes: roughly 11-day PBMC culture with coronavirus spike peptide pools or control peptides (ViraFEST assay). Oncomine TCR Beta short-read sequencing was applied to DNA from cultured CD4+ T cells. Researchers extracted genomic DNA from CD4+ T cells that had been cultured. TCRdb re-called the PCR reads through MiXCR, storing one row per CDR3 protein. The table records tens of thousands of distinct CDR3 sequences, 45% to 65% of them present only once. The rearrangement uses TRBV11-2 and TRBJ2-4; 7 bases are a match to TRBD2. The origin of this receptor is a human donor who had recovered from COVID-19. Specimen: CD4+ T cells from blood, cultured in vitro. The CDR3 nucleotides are TGTGCCAGCAGCTTTGGCGCTAGCGGAGGAGCCAAAAACATTCAGTACTTC. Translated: CASSFGASGGAKNIQYF. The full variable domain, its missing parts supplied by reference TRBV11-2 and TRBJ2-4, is EAGVAQSPRYKIIEKRQSVAFWCNPISGHATLYWYQQILGQGPKLLIQFQNNGVVDDSQLPKDRFSAERLKGVDSTLKIQPAKLEDSAVYLCASSFGASGGAKNIQYFGAGTRLSVL.